This entry describes one T cell receptor (beta chain). A read error may account for a junction end that differs from germline. The data originate from a study of CD8 T cells in Susac syndrome. Reverse transcription of roughly 0.5 to 1 ug RNA was performed with random hexamers. TCRdb reanalysed the immunoSEQ multiplex PCR reads using MiXCR and keeps one entry per CDR3 protein. The sample lists about 400,000 distinct CDR3 sequences, more than 80% seen once, with 0.12% in the top ten. Germline V gene sequence: CDR1 LGHNA, CDR2 YNFKEQ. This CDR3 region has 13 residues. V and J are TRBV4-2 and TRBJ1-2; 7 nucleotides agree with TRBD1. Material for sequencing was CD8+ T cells from PBMCs. The receptor was derived from a human donor with multiple sclerosis. CDR3 sequence reads: CASTQGTVYGYTF. Here the CDR3 DNA reads TGTGCCAGCACCCAAGGGACAGTCTATGGCTACACCTTC.